This passage covers 24 T cell receptor beta chains from one sample sequenced in a study of neurological immune-mediated disorders. TCRdb used MiXCR to reprocess the 5' RACE reads, holding one entry per CDR3 protein. The sample records more than 15,000 distinct CDR3 sequences, 14% to 15% being singletons. The sample taken for sequencing was PBMCs. These receptors were taken from a man between 60 and 75 years old with HTLV-1-associated myelopathy (HAM/TSP).

This clonotype was picked up many times. V gene TRBV18 combines with J gene TRBJ2-1; D is unresolved. Germline CDR1 is KGHSH and CDR2 is LQKENI. The germline V and J ends were trimmed by 5 bases and 2 bases, with 13 bases remaining between them. This CDR3 has 15 residues. The CDR3 nucleotides are TGTGCCAGCTCATTCACGAAGAACACCTACAATGAGCAGTTCTTC. Encoded protein: CASSFTKNTYNEQFF.

This clonotype was seen at least ten times. The chain is built from TRBV6-1 and TRBJ1-6; D unclear. V gave up 0 bases and J gave up 8 bases, with 5 bases separating them. The germline V gene encodes CDR1 MNHNS and CDR2 SASEGT. The CDR3 runs to 13 residues. CDR3 loop: CASSEARYSPLHF. CDR3 nucleotide sequence: TGTGCCAGCAGTGAAGCTAGGTATTCACCCCTCCACTTT.

This clonotype came up many times. The chain couples TRBV10-3 to TRBJ2-3, with D perhaps being TRBD1 or TRBD2 (6 bases each). Trimming removed 9 bases from V and 2 bases from J, with 18 bases in between. Germline V gene lookup returns CDR1 ENHRY and CDR2 SYGVKD. The CDR3 has 15 residues. CDR3 nucleotides: TGTGCCATAGCGCCCACGGGGGCCGACACAGATACGCAGTATTTT. This sequence encodes CAIAPTGADTDTQYF.

This clonotype came up many times. This rearrangement joins TRBV12-3 or TRBV12-4 to TRBJ1-5, with D uncertain. The length of the CDR3 is 14 residues. Trimming shortened V by 3 bases and J by 3 bases, and 9 bases separated the two germline ends. The CDR3 DNA reads TGTGCCAGCAGTTTTAGGACGGTCAATCAGCCCCAGCATTTT. Residues: CASSFRTVNQPQHF.

A remark on this clonotype: At one end, the junction sequence differs from germline, possibly due to a read error. This chain connects TRBV29-1 to TRBJ1-1; unclear D gene. The CDR3 runs 15 residues. CDR1 is SQVTM, CDR2 ANQGSEA, per germline. CDR3 amino acids: CSGYREPAKNTEAFF. For the CDR3, the DNA is TGCAGCGGGTACCGGGAGCCGGCGAAAAACACTGAAGCCTTCTTT.

This clonotype was counted many times. The rearrangement links TRBV10-2 to TRBJ2-3, with D perhaps TRBD1 (6 bases). V was shortened by 10 bases and J by 8 bases, with 22 bases between the two germline ends. The germline gives CDR1 WSHSY, CDR2 SAAADI. CDR3 length equals 14 residues. In DNA, the CDR3 is TGCGCCACCAAAACCGGACAGTCTCGGGGTACGCAGTATTTT. Translation gives CATKTGQSRGTQYF.

Many counts were recorded for this clonotype. The V and J genes are TRBV20-1 and TRBJ2-7; TRBD2 is a possible D gene (5 bases). This CDR3 spans 13 amino acids. Trimming shortened V by 4 bases and J by 7 bases, and 17 bases separated the two germline ends. The V gene's germline CDR1 is DFQATT and CDR2 SNEGSKA (reference sequence). CDR3 loop: CSANPGRVGEQYF. CDR3 in DNA: TGCAGTGCTAACCCCGGGCGGGTAGGGGAGCAGTACTTC.

This clonotype was seen at least ten times. The CDR3 region is CASRRGLAGPYEQYF. CDR3 DNA: TGTGCCAGCAGACGAGGACTAGCCGGTCCCTACGAGCAGTACTTC. This chain uses TRBV7-2 with TRBJ2-7; 8 nucleotides align to TRBD2. From germline, CDR1 is SGHTA and CDR2 FQGNSA. This CDR3 spans 15 amino acids. V was clipped by 6 bases and J by 2 bases; unmatched bases: 9.

This clonotype has a count of ten or more. V usage is TRBV10-2 and J usage is TRBJ1-6; the D is unclear. The CDR3 is 17 amino acids. Trimming removed 0 bases from V and 10 bases from J, with 19 bases in between. Germline loops: CDR1 WSHSY, CDR2 SAAADI. CDR3 protein: CASSESGVPDLGSPLHF. The CDR3 nucleotides are TGCGCCAGCAGTGAGTCGGGAGTCCCCGACCTGGGGTCACCCCTCCACTTT.

The table lists this clonotype with many counts. Here the CDR3 reads CASSRKQVFGYTF. In DNA form, the CDR3 reads TGTGCCAGCAGCCGAAAACAGGTCTTCGGCTACACCTTC. The chain couples TRBV14 to TRBJ1-2; a possible D gene is TRBD1 (5 bases). Germline values: CDR1 SGHDN, CDR2 FVKESK. The CDR3 is 13 amino acids. V lost 4 bases and J 8 bases, leaving 14 bases between the germline ends. Full variable domain (rest looked up from reference TRBV14 and TRBJ1-2): EAGVTQFPSHSVIEKGQTVTLRCDPISGHDNLYWYRRVMGKEIKFLLHFVKESKQDESGMPNNRFLAERTGGTYSTLKVQPAELEDSGVYFCASSRKQVFGYTFGSGTRLTVV.

This clonotype was seen many times. The chain is built from TRBV7-9 and TRBJ1-1, with D unresolved. The germline V gene has CDR1 SEHNR and CDR2 FQNEAQ (reference sequence). The ends were cut back, 1 base at V and 7 bases at J, with 7 bases in the middle. The CDR3 consists of 12 residues. The CDR3 protein is CASSLVGLEAFF. The CDR3 DNA sequence: TGTGCCAGCAGCTTAGTAGGCCTTGAAGCTTTCTTT.

This clonotype occurred many times. The chain combines TRBV29-1 with TRBJ2-3; D gene ambiguous. V was pared by 6 bases and J by 1 base, with 2 bases between. Per the germline V gene, CDR1 is SQVTM and CDR2 is ANQGSEA. The CDR3 runs to 10 residues. The CDR3, as DNA: TGCAGCGTAGGCACAGATACGCAGTATTTT. Translating gives CSVGTDTQYF.

This clonotype has at least ten counts. The genes are TRBV5-1 and TRBJ2-5; D remains unclear. The CDR3 runs 13 residues. Germline-derived CDR1 and CDR2 are SGHRS and YFSETQ. The ends were cut back, 0 bases at V and 5 bases at J, with 8 bases in the middle. This chain's CDR3 is CASSLAWAETQYF. In DNA form, the CDR3 reads TGCGCCAGCAGCTTGGCCTGGGCGGAGACCCAGTACTTC.

This clonotype came up many times. CDR3 DNA sequence: TGCAGTGCTAGACCCTCTGGAAACACCATATATTTT. Protein product: CSARPSGNTIYF. V gene TRBV20-1 combines with J gene TRBJ1-3; D gene uncertain. The CDR3 contains 12 residues. Germline values: CDR1 DFQATT, CDR2 SNEGSKA (reference sequence). V lost 2 bases, J lost 0 bases, and 2 bases lay in between.

V and J are TRBV7-9 and TRBJ1-2; D unresolved. Germline assignment: CDR1 SEHNR and CDR2 FQNEAQ (reference sequence). CDR3 length: 12 residues. V was pared by 8 bases and J by 7 bases, with 14 bases between. The CDR3 sequence: CASGGEDAGYTF. CDR3 nucleotide sequence: TGTGCCAGCGGCGGAGAGGATGCTGGCTACACCTTC.

This clonotype was recorded at least ten times. The V gene is TRBV7-2, the J gene TRBJ2-2; D possibly corresponds to TRBD2 (6 bases). Germline V CDR1 and CDR2: SGHTA, FQGNSA. Between the trimmed V and J ends, which lost 3 bases and 6 bases, there was a span of 17 bases. The CDR3 is 16 residues long. CDR3 amino acids: CASSLVRAGPSGELFF. As DNA, the CDR3 is TGTGCCAGCAGCTTGGTGCGGGCGGGGCCTTCCGGGGAGCTGTTTTTT.

This clonotype has at least ten counts. V gene TRBV3-1 combines with J gene TRBJ1-1, with no clear D. CDR1 LGHDT and CDR2 YNNKEL come from the germline V gene (reference sequence). The CDR3 spans 14 residues. V lost 0 bases to trimming and J lost 0 bases, with 5 bases between them. CDR3 sequence reads: CASSQEGMNTEAFF. The CDR3 nucleotides read TGTGCCAGCAGCCAAGAGGGGATGAACACTGAAGCTTTCTTT. The full variable domain, rest sourced from reference TRBV3-1 and TRBJ1-1, is DTAVSQTPKYLVTQMGNDKSIKCEQNLGHDTMYWYKQDSKKFLKIMFSYNNKELIINETVPNRFSPKSPDKAHLNLHINSLELGDSAVYFCASSQEGMNTEAFFGQGTRLTVV.

At least ten counts were recorded for this clonotype. V usage is TRBV5-1 and J usage is TRBJ1-1, with D perhaps TRBD1 (6 bases). The V gene lost 4 bases and the J gene lost 8 bases, with 12 bases spanning the gap. From germline, CDR1 is SGHRS and CDR2 YFSETQ. The length of the CDR3 is 12 residues. The CDR3 nucleotides are TGCGCCAGCAGCATAGGGGGACCCGAAGCTTTCTTT. Translated: CASSIGGPEAFF.

This clonotype showed up many times. The chain is built from TRBV7-9 and TRBJ1-1; no clear D. Germline values: CDR1 SEHNR, CDR2 FQNEAQ (reference sequence). The V end was cut by 1 base, the J end by 4 bases, with 10 bases between. The CDR3 has 14 residues. CDR3 loop: CASSLEPPSTEAFF. The CDR3 DNA follows: TGTGCCAGCAGCTTAGAGCCGCCGAGCACTGAAGCTTTCTTT.

The chain employs TRBV6-6 and TRBJ2-7, with D hard to call. Germline V lookup: CDR1 MNHNY, CDR2 SVGAGI (reference sequence). The CDR3 consists of 13 residues. The V end lost 6 bases, the J end lost 0 bases, and 9 bases lay between the germline ends. The CDR3 protein is CASRAPTSYEQYF. The CDR3 nucleotides read TGTGCCAGCAGAGCTCCAACCTCCTACGAGCAGTACTTC.

The chain is built from TRBV10-3 and TRBJ1-5; no firm D call. V shed 3 bases and J shed 7 bases, with 10 bases lying between them. The CDR3 has 13 residues. The V gene's germline CDR1 is ENHRY and CDR2 SYGVKD. The CDR3 DNA follows: TGTGCCATCAGTGAAGCATCCGGGCAGCCCCAGCATTTT. Its protein is CAISEASGQPQHF.

This clonotype has ten or more counts. V and J are TRBV29-1 and TRBJ1-5; TRBD1 might be the D (6 bases). The germline gives CDR1 SQVTM, CDR2 ANQGSEA. CDR3 length equals 15 residues. With 6 bases removed from V and 0 bases from J, the gap between germline ends came to 15 bases. CDR3 in amino acids: CSVAQDSHSNQPQHF. The CDR3 coding sequence is TGCAGCGTCGCCCAGGACAGCCATAGCAATCAGCCCCAGCATTTT.

This clonotype was found many times. V gene TRBV3-1 combines with J gene TRBJ1-1; 9 bases align to TRBD1. The V and J ends lost 5 bases and 6 bases, in that order; junction bases with no gene match: 4. Germline V CDR1 and CDR2: LGHDT, YNNKEL (reference sequence). The CDR3 sequence is 13 residues long. CDR3 residues: CASSTQGAPEAFF. The CDR3 DNA reads as TGTGCCAGCAGCACACAGGGGGCCCCTGAAGCTTTCTTT.

This clonotype was seen many times. V and J are TRBV5-1 and TRBJ1-4; 9 bases agree with TRBD1. V lost 4 bases and J lost 8; bases outside the gene matches: 6. The germline CDR1 and CDR2 sequences are SGHRS and YFSETQ. There are 14 residues in the CDR3. The CDR3 spells CASSGTGGAEKLFF. For the CDR3, the DNA is TGCGCCAGCAGCGGAACAGGGGGCGCAGAAAAACTGTTTTTT.